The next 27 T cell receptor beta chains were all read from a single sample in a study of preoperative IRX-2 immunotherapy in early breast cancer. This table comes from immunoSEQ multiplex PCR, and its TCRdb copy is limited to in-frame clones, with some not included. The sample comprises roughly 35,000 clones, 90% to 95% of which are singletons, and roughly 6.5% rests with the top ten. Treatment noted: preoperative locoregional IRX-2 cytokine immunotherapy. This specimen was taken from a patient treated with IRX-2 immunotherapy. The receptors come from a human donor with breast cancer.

The CDR3 sequence is CASSQDPGGGGNEQFF. In nucleotides, the CDR3 is TGTGCCAGCAGCCAAGATCCGGGGGGCGGGGGGAATGAGCAGTTCTTC. The gene calls are TRBV4-2 and TRBJ2-1; 8 nucleotides match TRBD2. Per germline, CDR1 LGHNA and CDR2 YNFKEQ. Trimming at V came to 0 bases and at J to 7 bases, leaving 8 bases not matched to a gene. The CDR3 spans 16 residues.

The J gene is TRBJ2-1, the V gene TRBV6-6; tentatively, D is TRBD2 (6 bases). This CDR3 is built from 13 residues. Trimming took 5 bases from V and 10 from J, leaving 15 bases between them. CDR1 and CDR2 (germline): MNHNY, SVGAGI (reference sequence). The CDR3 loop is CASSPRDWGEQFF. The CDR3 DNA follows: TGTGCCAGCAGTCCGCGGGACTGGGGGGAGCAGTTCTTC.

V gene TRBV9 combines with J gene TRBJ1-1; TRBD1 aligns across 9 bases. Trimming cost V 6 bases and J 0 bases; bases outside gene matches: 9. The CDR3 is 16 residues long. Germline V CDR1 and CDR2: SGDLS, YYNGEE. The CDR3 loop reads CASNPGQGPMNTEAFF. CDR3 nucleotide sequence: TGTGCCAGCAACCCGGGACAGGGTCCCATGAACACTGAAGCTTTCTTT.

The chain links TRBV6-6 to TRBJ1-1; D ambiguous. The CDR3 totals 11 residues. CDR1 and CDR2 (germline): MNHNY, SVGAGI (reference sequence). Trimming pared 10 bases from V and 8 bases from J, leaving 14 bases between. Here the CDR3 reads CATHFSQEAFF. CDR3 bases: TGTGCCACCCATTTTAGTCAAGAAGCTTTCTTT.

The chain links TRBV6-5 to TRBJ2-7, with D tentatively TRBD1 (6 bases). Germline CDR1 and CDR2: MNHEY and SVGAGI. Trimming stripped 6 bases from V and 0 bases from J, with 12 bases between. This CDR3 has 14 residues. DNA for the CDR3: TGTGCCAGCAGCAGAGACAGGAGCTCCTACGAGCAGTACTTC. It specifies CASSRDRSSYEQYF.

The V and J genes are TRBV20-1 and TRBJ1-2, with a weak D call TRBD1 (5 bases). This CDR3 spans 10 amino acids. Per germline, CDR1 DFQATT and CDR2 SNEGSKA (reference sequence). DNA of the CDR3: TGCAGGTGGGGCGGCTATGGCTACACCTTC. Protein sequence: CRWGGYGYTF.

The CDR3 loop is CASSDSTSGKIYEQYF. CDR3 in DNA: TGTGCCAGCAGTGATTCGACTAGCGGGAAGATTTACGAGCAGTACTTC. The J gene is TRBJ2-5, the V gene TRBV25-1, with 11 nucleotides matching TRBD2. The J call could be wrong; TRBJ2-7 is a better fit for the DNA end. The germline V gene encodes CDR1 MGHDK and CDR2 SYGVNS. The CDR3 has 16 amino acids.

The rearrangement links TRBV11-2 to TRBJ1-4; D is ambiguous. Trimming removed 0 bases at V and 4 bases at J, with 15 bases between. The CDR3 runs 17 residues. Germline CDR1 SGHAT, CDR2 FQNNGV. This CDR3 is CASSLDFRRGDNEKLFF. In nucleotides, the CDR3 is TGTGCCAGCAGCTTAGATTTTCGGCGGGGAGATAATGAAAAACTGTTTTTT. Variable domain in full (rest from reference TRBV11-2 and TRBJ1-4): EAGVAQSPRYKIIEKRQSVAFWCNPISGHATLYWYQQILGQGPKLLIQFQNNGVVDDSQLPKDRFSAERLKGVDSTLKIQPAKLEDSAVYLCASSLDFRRGDNEKLFFGSGTQLSVL.

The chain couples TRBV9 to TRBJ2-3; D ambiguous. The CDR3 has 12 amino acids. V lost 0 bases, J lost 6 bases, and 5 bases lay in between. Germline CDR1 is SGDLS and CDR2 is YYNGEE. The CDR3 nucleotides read TGTGCCAGCAGCGTAGACGGGGATACGCAGTATTTT. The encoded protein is CASSVDGDTQYF.

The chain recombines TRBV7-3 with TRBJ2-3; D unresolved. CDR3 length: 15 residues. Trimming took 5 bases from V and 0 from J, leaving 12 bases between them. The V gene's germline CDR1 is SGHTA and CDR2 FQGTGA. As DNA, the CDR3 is TGTGCCAGCAGCCCCTCTACTGCTAGCACAGATACGCAGTATTTT. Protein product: CASSPSTASTDTQYF.

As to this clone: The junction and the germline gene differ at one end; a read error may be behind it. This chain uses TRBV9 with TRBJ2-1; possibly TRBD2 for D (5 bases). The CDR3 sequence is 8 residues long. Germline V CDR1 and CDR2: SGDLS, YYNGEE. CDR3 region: CASSPGVF. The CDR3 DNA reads TGTGCCAGCAGCCCCGGGGTCTTC.

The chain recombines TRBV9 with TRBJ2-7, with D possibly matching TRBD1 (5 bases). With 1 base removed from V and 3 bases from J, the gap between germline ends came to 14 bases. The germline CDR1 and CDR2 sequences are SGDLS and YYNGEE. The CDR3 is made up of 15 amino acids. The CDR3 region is CASSVSRQSFYEQYF. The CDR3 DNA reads TGTGCCAGCAGCGTATCAAGACAGTCTTTCTACGAGCAGTACTTC.

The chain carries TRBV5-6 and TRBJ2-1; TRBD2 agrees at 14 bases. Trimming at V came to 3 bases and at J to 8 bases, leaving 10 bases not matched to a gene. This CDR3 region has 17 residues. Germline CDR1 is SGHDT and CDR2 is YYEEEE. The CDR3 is CASSSPLGTSGSHEQFF. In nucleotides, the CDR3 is TGTGCCAGCAGCTCCCCCTTAGGGACTAGCGGGAGTCATGAGCAGTTCTTC.

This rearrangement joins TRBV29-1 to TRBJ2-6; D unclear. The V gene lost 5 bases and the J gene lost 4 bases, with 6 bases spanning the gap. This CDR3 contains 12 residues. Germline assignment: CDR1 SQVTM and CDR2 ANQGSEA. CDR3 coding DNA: TGCAGCGTTCGGGTCGGGGCCAACGTCCTGACTTTC. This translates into CSVRVGANVLTF. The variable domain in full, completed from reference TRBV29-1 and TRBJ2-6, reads SAVISQKPSRDICQRGTSLTIQCQVDSQVTMMFWYRQQPGQSLTLIATANQGSEATYESGFVIDKFPISRPNLTFSTLTVSNMSPEDSSIYLCSVRVGANVLTFGAGSRLTVL.

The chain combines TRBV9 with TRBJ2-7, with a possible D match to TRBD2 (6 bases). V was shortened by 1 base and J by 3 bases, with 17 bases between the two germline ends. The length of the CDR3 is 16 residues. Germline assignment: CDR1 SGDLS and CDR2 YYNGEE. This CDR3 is CASSVHGTPYGYEQYF. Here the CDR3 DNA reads TGTGCCAGCAGCGTACACGGGACTCCCTACGGCTACGAGCAGTACTTC.

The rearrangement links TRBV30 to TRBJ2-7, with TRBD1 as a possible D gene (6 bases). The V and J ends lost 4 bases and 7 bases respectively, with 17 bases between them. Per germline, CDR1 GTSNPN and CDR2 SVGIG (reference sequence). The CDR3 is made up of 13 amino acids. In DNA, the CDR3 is TGTGCCTGGAACGACAGGAACCTTTATGAGCAGTACTTC. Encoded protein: CAWNDRNLYEQYF.

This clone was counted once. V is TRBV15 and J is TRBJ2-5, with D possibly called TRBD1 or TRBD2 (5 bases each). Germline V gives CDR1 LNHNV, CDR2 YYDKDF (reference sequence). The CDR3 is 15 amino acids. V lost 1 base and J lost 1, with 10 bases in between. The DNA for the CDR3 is TGTGCCACCAGCAGAGGAGGGGCAATCCAAGAGACCCAGTACTTC. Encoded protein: CATSRGGAIQETQYF. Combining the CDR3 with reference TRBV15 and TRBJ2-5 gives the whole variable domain DAMVIQNPRYQVTQFGKPVTLSCSQTLNHNVMYWYQQKSSQAPKLLFHYYDKDFNNEADTPDNFQSRRPNTSFCFLDIRSPGLGDTAMYLCATSRGGAIQETQYFGPGTRLLVL.

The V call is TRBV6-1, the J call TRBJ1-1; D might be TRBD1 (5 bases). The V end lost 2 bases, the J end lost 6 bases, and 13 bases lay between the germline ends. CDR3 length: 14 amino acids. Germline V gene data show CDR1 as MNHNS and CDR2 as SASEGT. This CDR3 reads CASSEWGGWAEAFF. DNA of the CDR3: TGTGCCAGCAGTGAATGGGGGGGGTGGGCTGAAGCTTTCTTT.

CDR3 sequence: CASSFTGPSGYTF. In DNA, the CDR3 is TGCGCCAGCAGCTTCACAGGGCCGAGCGGCTACACCTTC. The V and J genes are TRBV5-1 and TRBJ1-2; TRBD1 might be the D (6 bases). Germline CDR1 and CDR2: SGHRS and YFSETQ. The CDR3 contains 13 residues. V dropped 2 bases and J dropped 8 bases, with 13 bases sitting between them.

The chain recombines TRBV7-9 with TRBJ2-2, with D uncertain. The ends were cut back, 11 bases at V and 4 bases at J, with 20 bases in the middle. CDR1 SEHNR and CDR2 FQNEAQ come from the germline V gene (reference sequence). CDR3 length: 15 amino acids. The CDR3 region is CAGRLIMRSTGELFF. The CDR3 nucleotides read TGTGCCGGCCGCCTTATTATGAGGAGCACCGGGGAGCTGTTTTTT.

The chain's CDR3 is CASSELTSRSYNEQFF. Written as DNA, the CDR3 is TGTGCCAGCAGCGAACTTACTAGCAGGTCCTACAATGAGCAGTTCTTC. The gene calls are TRBV7-3 and TRBJ2-1; possibly TRBD2 for D (6 bases). This CDR3 has 16 amino acids. The V gene lost 5 bases and the J gene lost 1 base, with 15 bases spanning the gap. From germline, CDR1 is SGHTA and CDR2 FQGTGA.

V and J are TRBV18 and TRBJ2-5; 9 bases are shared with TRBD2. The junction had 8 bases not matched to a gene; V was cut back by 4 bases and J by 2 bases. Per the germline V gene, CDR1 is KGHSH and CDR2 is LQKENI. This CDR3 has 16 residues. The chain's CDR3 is CASSRPAGGDQETQYF. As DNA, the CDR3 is TGTGCCAGCTCACGGCCAGCGGGGGGAGATCAAGAGACCCAGTACTTC.

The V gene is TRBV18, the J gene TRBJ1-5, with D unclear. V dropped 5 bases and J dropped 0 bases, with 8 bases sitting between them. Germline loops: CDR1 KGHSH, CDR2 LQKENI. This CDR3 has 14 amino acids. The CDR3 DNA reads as TGTGCCAGCTCAGAGGTTCATAGCAATCAGCCCCAGCATTTT. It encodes CASSEVHSNQPQHF.

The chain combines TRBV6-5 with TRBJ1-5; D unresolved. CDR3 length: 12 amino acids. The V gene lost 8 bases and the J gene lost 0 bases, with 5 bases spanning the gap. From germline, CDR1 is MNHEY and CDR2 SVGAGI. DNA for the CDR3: TGTGCCAGCGGGGATAGCAATCAGCCCCAGCATTTT. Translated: CASGDSNQPQHF.

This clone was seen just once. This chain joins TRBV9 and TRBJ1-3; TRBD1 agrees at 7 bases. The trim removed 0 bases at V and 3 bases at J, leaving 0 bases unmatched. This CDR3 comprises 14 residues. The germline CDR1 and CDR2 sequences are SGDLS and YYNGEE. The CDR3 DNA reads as TGTGCCAGCAGCGTAGACAGGGGTGGAAACACCATATATTTT. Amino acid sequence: CASSVDRGGNTIYF.

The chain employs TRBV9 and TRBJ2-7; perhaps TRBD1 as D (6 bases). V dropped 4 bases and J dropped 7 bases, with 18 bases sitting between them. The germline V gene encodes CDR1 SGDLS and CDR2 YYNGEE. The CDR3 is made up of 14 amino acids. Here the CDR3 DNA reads TGTGCCAGCAGCCCGCTGGGGGCACGAGGGGAGCAGTACTTC. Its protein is CASSPLGARGEQYF.

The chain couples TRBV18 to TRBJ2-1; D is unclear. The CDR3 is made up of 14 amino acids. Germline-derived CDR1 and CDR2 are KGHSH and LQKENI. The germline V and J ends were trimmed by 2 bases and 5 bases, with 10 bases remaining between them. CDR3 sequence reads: CASSPSLTDNEQFF. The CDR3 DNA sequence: TGTGCCAGCTCACCATCGTTGACTGACAATGAGCAGTTCTTC.